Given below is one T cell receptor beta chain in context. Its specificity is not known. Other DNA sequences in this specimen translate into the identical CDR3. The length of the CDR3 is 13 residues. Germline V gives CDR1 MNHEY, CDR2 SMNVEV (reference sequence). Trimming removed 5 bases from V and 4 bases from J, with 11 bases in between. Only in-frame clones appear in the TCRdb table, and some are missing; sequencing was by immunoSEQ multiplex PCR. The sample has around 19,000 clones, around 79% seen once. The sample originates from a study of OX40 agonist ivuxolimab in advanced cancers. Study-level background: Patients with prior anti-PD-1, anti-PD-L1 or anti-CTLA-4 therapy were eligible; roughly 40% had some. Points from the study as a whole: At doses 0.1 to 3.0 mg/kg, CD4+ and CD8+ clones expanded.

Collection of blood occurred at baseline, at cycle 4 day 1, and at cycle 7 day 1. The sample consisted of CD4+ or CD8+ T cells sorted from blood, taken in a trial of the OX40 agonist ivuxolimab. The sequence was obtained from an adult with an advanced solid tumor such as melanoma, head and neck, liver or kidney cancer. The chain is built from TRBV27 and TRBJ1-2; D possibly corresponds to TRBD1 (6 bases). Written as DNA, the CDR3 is TGTGCCAGCAGTCTCGTAGGGGGCTATGGCTACACCTTC. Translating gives CASSLVGGYGYTF.